Following are 18 T cell receptor beta chains from one sample sequenced in a study of T cells in Graves' hyperthyroidism and ophthalmopathy. The CDR3 regions of TCR beta were amplified from RNA transcripts. The HTBI primer set served for first-round RT-PCR of the TCR CDR3. From the multiplex PCR reads, TCRdb called clonotypes with MiXCR, one entry per CDR3 protein. The sample carries about 610,000 distinct CDR3 sequences, 16% recorded once. The sequencing input was blood. These receptors all come from a middle-aged woman with Graves' ophthalmopathy.

This clonotype was seen many times. V and J are TRBV6-1 and TRBJ1-1, with 12 bases fitting TRBD1. V trimming: 6 bases; J trimming: 5 bases; junction bases outside the gene matches: 4. CDR3 length: 14 residues. Germline CDR1 MNHNS, CDR2 SASEGT. The CDR3 loop reads CASSRDRGRTEAFF. The DNA of the CDR3 is TGTGCCAGCAGCCGGGACAGGGGGCGTACTGAAGCTTTCTTT.

This clonotype showed up many times. The CDR3 coding sequence is TGTGCCCAACGTCAGACTAGCGGAAGACGCACAGATACGCAGTATTTT. This codes for CAQRQTSGRRTDTQYF. The chain is built from TRBV30 and TRBJ2-3; 9 bases are shared with TRBD2. The ends lost 8 bases at V and 1 base at J; junction bases unmatched: 13. The germline gives CDR1 GTSNPN, CDR2 SVGIG (reference sequence). This CDR3 has 16 residues.

The V gene is TRBV5-1, the J gene TRBJ2-3; D is possibly TRBD2 (5 bases). V lost 6 bases, J lost 3 bases, and 14 bases lay in between. The CDR3 loop spans 14 amino acids. Germline lookup yields CDR1 SGHRS and CDR2 YFSETQ. The CDR3 protein is CASTPEGWTDTQYF. The CDR3 nucleotides read TGCGCCAGCACCCCCGAGGGATGGACAGATACGCAGTATTTT.

On this clonotype: This sequence may be a read error, since a much larger clone differs from it by one base. The rearrangement joins TRBV28 to TRBJ2-5, with 7 bases aligning to TRBD2. Germline loops: CDR1 MDHEN, CDR2 SYDVKM. The CDR3 consists of 14 residues. The V segment lost 2 bases and the J segment 6 bases; nucleotides outside the gene matches: 6. CDR3 coding DNA: TGTGCCAGCAGTTTACCCGGGAGGCTGAAGACCCAGTACTTC. This codes for CASSLPGRLKTQYF.

This clonotype was found a few times. This chain connects TRBV4-1 to TRBJ1-4, with 9 positions matching TRBD1. The germline V gene encodes CDR1 MGHRA and CDR2 YSYEKL. The CDR3 contains 17 residues. V lost 0 bases, J lost 8 bases, and 10 bases stayed unmatched. CDR3 in DNA: TGCGCCAGCAGCCAAGAAGGACCCGGGACAGGGAAAGAAAAACTGTTTTTT. This codes for CASSQEGPGTGKEKLFF.

A few counts support this clonotype. The V call is TRBV10-3, the J call TRBJ2-7; possible D gene TRBD2, 5 bases. The CDR3 covers 13 residues. Deletions cut 9 bases from V and 4 bases from J, with 16 bases between. Germline assignment: CDR1 ENHRY and CDR2 SYGVKD. The CDR3 DNA follows: TGTGCCATATCCCCAGAGAGGGCTTACGAGCAGTACTTC. Translation gives CAISPERAYEQYF.

The table lists this clonotype with many counts. V gene TRBV27 combines with J gene TRBJ2-2, with D possibly being TRBD1 (5 bases). Trimming removed 6 bases at V and 6 bases at J, with 11 bases between. Per the germline V gene, CDR1 is MNHEY and CDR2 is SMNVEV (reference sequence). This CDR3 spans 13 amino acids. CDR3 bases: TGTGCCAGCAGCGCAGGGTTTCCCGGGGAGCTGTTTTTT. It codes for CASSAGFPGELFF.

This clonotype has just a few counts. V and J are TRBV5-6 and TRBJ1-3, with a tentative D call TRBD1 (5 bases). Germline CDR1 SGHDT, CDR2 YYEEEE. CDR3 length: 15 residues. V was shortened by 1 base and J by 3 bases, with 11 bases between the two germline ends. CDR3 amino acids: CASSLWGTFGNTIYF. The CDR3, as DNA: TGTGCCAGCAGCTTGTGGGGGACTTTTGGAAACACCATATATTTT.

This clonotype was observed a handful of times. The chain couples TRBV15 to TRBJ2-5; TRBD2 matches 12 bases. Germline lookup yields CDR1 LNHNV and CDR2 YYDKDF (reference sequence). V lost 9 bases to trimming and J lost 6 bases; unmatched junction nucleotides: 5. The CDR3 covers 13 residues. The CDR3, as DNA: TGTGCCACTGGACTAGCGGGAACAAAGACCCAGTACTTC. It specifies CATGLAGTKTQYF.

The CDR3 nucleotides read TGTGCCATCAGTGAAGGCTTACTCGCTGCAAACACCATATATTTT. Translating it yields CAISEGLLAANTIYF. This chain connects TRBV10-3 to TRBJ1-3; D remains ambiguous. The germline V gene has CDR1 ENHRY and CDR2 SYGVKD. This CDR3 spans 15 amino acids. Trimming took off 3 bases at V and 6 bases at J, with 15 bases between the two ends.

The table lists this clonotype with many counts. CDR3 loop: CASSPGRRQFF. CDR3 DNA: TGTGCCAGCAGCCCGGGACGGCGGCAGTTCTTC. This chain links TRBV2 with TRBJ2-1; D may correspond to TRBD1 or TRBD2 (5 bases each). The CDR3 runs 11 residues. Per the germline V gene, CDR1 is SNHLY and CDR2 is FYNNEI. With 6 bases removed from V and 12 bases from J, the gap between germline ends came to 12 bases. The whole variable domain, filled in from reference TRBV2 and TRBJ2-1, reads EPEVTQTPSHQVTQMGQEVILRCVPISNHLYFYWYRQILGQKVEFLVSFYNNEISEKSEIFDDQFSVERPDGSNFTLKIRSTKLEDSAMYFCASSPGRRQFFGPGTRLTVL.

This clonotype was counted ten times or more. The chain has TRBV2 and TRBJ2-3; TRBD1 is a possible D gene (5 bases). The CDR3 sequence is 15 residues long. Germline CDR1 SNHLY, CDR2 FYNNEI. V shed 10 bases and J shed 1 base, with 18 bases lying between them. The CDR3 sequence is CATSGHSLGTDTQYF. DNA of the CDR3: TGTGCCACCTCAGGACACTCACTGGGCACAGATACGCAGTATTTT.

CDR3 amino acids: CASSIAARIYGYTF. The CDR3 DNA follows: TGTGCCAGTAGTATAGCCGCGCGGATATATGGCTACACCTTC. The chain has TRBV19 and TRBJ1-2; D is ambiguous. Germline V lookup: CDR1 LNHDA, CDR2 SQIVND (reference sequence). V was trimmed by 1 base and J by 5 bases, leaving 11 bases between them. The CDR3 length is 14 residues. Using reference TRBV19 and TRBJ1-2 for the parts outside the CDR3, the full variable domain is DGGITQSPKYLFRKEGQNVTLSCEQNLNHDAMYWYRQDPGQGLRLIYYSQIVNDFQKGDIAEGYSVSREKKESFPLTVTSAQKNPTAFYLCASSIAARIYGYTFGSGTRLTVV.

This clonotype turned up a few times. V and J are TRBV18 and TRBJ2-2; TRBD2 agrees at 8 bases. Germline CDR1 and CDR2: KGHSH and LQKENI. The CDR3 covers 15 residues. J lost 7 bases, V lost 0 bases, and 4 bases had no gene match. The CDR3 DNA is TGTGCCAGCTCACCACCGGGACTAGTAATCGGGGAGCTGTTTTTT. As protein: CASSPPGLVIGELFF.

This clonotype was observed a few times. The chain uses TRBV18 and TRBJ1-5; D gene unclear. This CDR3 is built from 12 residues. CDR1 is KGHSH and CDR2 is LQKENI in the germline V gene. V was pared by 3 bases and J by 13 bases, with 13 bases between. CDR3 DNA sequence: TGTGCCAGCTCACCCCCCGGCCGATCTCAGCATTTT. Protein sequence: CASSPPGRSQHF.

This clonotype was detected ten times or more. V gene TRBV7-8 combines with J gene TRBJ2-2; D assignment may be TRBD1 or TRBD2 (6 bases each). V dropped 6 bases and J dropped 0 bases, with 17 bases sitting between them. Germline V lookup: CDR1 SGHVS, CDR2 FQNEAQ. There are 17 residues in the CDR3. CDR3 DNA sequence: TGTGCCAGCAGAGGGGGGTCGTTGATTGCGAACACCGGGGAGCTGTTTTTT. Amino acids: CASRGGSLIANTGELFF.

This clonotype was counted a few times. J is TRBJ2-1 and V is TRBV3-1, with 8 bases fitting TRBD2. Germline V CDR1 and CDR2: LGHDT, YNNKEL (reference sequence). V trimming: 0 bases; J trimming: 8 bases; junction bases outside the gene matches: 15. The CDR3 consists of 18 residues. The DNA of the CDR3 is TGTGCCAGCAGCCAAGATTTTTTCGGGGGGGCCTTTTCGGATGAGCAGTTCTTC. This sequence encodes CASSQDFFGGAFSDEQFF.

Here the CDR3 reads CASSLPPGTSGSGELFF. In DNA form, the CDR3 reads TGTGCCAGCAGCTTACCACCCGGGACTAGCGGGAGTGGGGAGCTGTTTTTT. The V gene is TRBV7-6, the J gene TRBJ2-2; 14 bases match TRBD2. V trimming: 2 bases; J trimming: 8 bases; junction bases outside the gene matches: 7. Germline V gives CDR1 SGHVS, CDR2 FNYEAQ. This CDR3 has 17 residues.